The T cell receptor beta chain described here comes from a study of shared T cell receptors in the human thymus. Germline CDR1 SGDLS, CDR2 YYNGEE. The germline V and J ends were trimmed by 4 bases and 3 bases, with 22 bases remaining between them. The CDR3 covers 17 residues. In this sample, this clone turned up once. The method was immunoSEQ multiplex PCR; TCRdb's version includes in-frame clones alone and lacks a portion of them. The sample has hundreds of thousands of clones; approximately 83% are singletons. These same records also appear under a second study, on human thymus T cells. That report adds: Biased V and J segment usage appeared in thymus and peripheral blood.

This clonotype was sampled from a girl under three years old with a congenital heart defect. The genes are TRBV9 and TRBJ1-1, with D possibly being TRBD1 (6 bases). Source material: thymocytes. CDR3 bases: TGTGCCAGCAGCCTCCAGGGGTCGGGTAGAATCGACACTGAAGCTTTCTTT. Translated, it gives CASSLQGSGRIDTEAFF.